This T cell receptor (beta chain) derives from a study of shared clonotypes between healthy human individuals. At the level of the study: Every donor yielded three CD4 naive, three CD4 memory, two CD8 naive and one CD8 memory plate.

A note on this clone: What it binds is not known.

Study conclusions and caveats: Against clonotypes common to all four donors, non-shared ones had lower generation probabilities.

Execution of the assay was at deep level. Profiling relied on immunoSEQ multiplex PCR, and the TCRdb table lists in-frame clones only, not all of them. The data show millions of clones, 93% seen once. V gave up 1 base and J gave up 3 bases; unmatched junction bases: 2. The germline V gene encodes CDR1 SGHVS and CDR2 FQNEAQ. CDR3 length equals 15 residues. Input material: naive CD4+ T cells from PBMCs. Subset described: CD45RA+ positively selected. The TCR originated in a man aged 18 to 35 in good health. Some clones in this sample may be carry-over from other donors' samples. V and J are TRBV7-8 and TRBJ2-5; TRBD2 matches at 10 bases. CDR3 residues: CASSLGLAGEETQYF. The CDR3 bases are TGTGCCAGCAGCTTAGGTCTAGCGGGGGAAGAGACCCAGTACTTC.